These T cell receptor beta chains were read from a single sample in a study of CD8+ T cells in alopecia areata. Sequenced by immunoSEQ multiplex PCR; TCRdb stores in-frame clones only, minus some. The sample yields about 180,000 clones, 40% to 65% seen once. The sequencing here drew on CD8+ T cells sorted from blood, taken around week 53, from a patient treated with tofacitinib. Source of these receptors: a human donor with alopecia areata. The CDR3 runs from the conserved cysteine through the conserved F or W. D genes are given only for firm matches. Only some rows state a clone size, as once, few, many or a class for expanded clones.

D gene | clone size | J gene | V gene | CDR3 protein | CDR3 DNA
NA | NA | TRBJ1-5 | TRBV15 | CATSRGDEPSQHF | TGTGCCACCAGCAGAGGAGATGAACCTTCCCAGCATTTT
NA | few | TRBJ2-7 | TRBV7-7 | CASSPGPRNEQYF | TGTGCTAGCAGCCCCGGGCCGCGGAACGAGCAGTACTTC
NA | few | TRBJ2-7 | TRBV4-2 | CASSQEAAVYEQYF | TGTGCCAGCAGCCAAGAGGCCGCGGTGTACGAGCAGTACTTC
NA | few | TRBJ2-7 | TRBV2 | CASSRNDPAGEQYF | TGTGCCAGCAGTCGAAACGACCCCGCCGGCGAGCAGTACTTC
NA | NA | TRBJ2-6 | TRBV4-3 | CASSQDRYGANVLTF | TGCGCCAGCAGCCAGGACAGATACGGGGCCAACGTCCTGACTTTC
NA | few | TRBJ2-7 | TRBV7-2 | CASSRAPSPYEQYF | TGTGCCAGCAGCCGGGCACCCTCCCCCTACGAGCAGTACTTC
NA | NA | TRBJ1-2 | TRBV10-3 | CAIREQGFYGYTF | TGTGCCATCAGGGAACAGGGATTCTATGGCTACACCTTC
TRBD2 | NA | TRBJ2-1 | TRBV2 | CASSEELAEAYNEQFF | TGTGCCAGCAGTGAAGAACTAGCGGAGGCCTACAATGAGCAGTTCTTC
NA | NA | TRBJ2-2 | TRBV6-5 | CASTPRQGYTGELFF | TGTGCCAGCACCCCCCGGCAGGGGTACACCGGGGAGCTGTTTTTT
TRBD2 | NA | TRBJ2-5 | TRBV19 | CASKRGGPTPETQYF | TGTGCCAGTAAGCGGGGGGGACCCACCCCAGAGACCCAGTACTTC
NA | NA | TRBJ1-2 | TRBV9 | CASSSGPLRYTF | TGTGCCAGCAGCTCAGGGCCCTTACGCTACACCTTC
TRBD1 | NA | TRBJ1-6 | TRBV13 | CANKGGQIDNSPLHF | TGTGCCAACAAAGGGGGACAGATTGATAATTCACCCCTCCACTTT
NA | NA | TRBJ2-1 | TRBV27 | CASSSLWSSYNEQFF | TGTGCCAGCAGCAGTCTGTGGAGCTCCTACAATGAGCAGTTCTTC
NA | NA | TRBJ2-7 | TRBV11-2 | CASSLGTRIYEQYF | TGTGCCAGCAGCTTAGGTACCCGGATCTACGAGCAGTACTTC
NA | NA | TRBJ1-1 | TRBV7-8 | CASSQVGPELPF | TGTGCCAGCAGCCAAGTGGGGCCTGAACTACCCTTT
TRBD1 | NA | TRBJ2-3 | TRBV5-1 | CASSLRQGHTDTQYF | TGCGCCAGCAGCTTACGACAGGGACACACAGATACGCAGTATTTT
NA | NA | TRBJ1-6 | TRBV11-3 | CASSLRGNSPLHF | TGTGCCAGCAGCCTCAGGGGTAATTCACCCCTCCACTTT
NA | few | TRBJ2-7 | TRBV29-1 | CSVEVTETSSYEQYF | TGCAGCGTTGAAGTGACGGAGACCAGCTCCTACGAGCAGTACTTC
NA | NA | TRBJ2-7 | TRBV11-2 | CASSSARTGFHEQYF | TGTGCCAGCAGCTCCGCCCGGACGGGTTTCCACGAGCAGTACTTC
TRBD1 | few | TRBJ1-2 | TRBV7-9 | CASSPWGQEKDGYTF | TGTGCCAGCAGCCCTTGGGGACAGGAGAAAGATGGCTACACCTTC
TRBD2 | NA | TRBJ2-1 | TRBV5-4 | CASSLESQRGIEQFF | TGTGCCAGCAGCTTGGAATCCCAGCGGGGGATTGAGCAGTTCTTC
NA | few | TRBJ2-1 | TRBV9 | CASSPQEQGLRQFF | TGTGCCAGCAGCCCCCAGGAACAGGGACTTAGGCAGTTCTTC